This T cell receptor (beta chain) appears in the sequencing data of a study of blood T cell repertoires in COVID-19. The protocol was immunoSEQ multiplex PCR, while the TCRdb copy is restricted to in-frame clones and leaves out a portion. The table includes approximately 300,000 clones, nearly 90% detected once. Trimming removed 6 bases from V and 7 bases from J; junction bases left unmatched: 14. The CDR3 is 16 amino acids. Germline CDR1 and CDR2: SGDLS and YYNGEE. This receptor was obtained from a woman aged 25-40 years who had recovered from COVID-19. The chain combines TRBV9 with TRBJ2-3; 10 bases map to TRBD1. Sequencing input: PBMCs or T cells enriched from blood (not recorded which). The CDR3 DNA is TGTGCCAGCACTGTAGGGGGGGGACAGGGGCCTCATACGCAGTATTTT. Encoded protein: CASTVGGGQGPHTQYF.